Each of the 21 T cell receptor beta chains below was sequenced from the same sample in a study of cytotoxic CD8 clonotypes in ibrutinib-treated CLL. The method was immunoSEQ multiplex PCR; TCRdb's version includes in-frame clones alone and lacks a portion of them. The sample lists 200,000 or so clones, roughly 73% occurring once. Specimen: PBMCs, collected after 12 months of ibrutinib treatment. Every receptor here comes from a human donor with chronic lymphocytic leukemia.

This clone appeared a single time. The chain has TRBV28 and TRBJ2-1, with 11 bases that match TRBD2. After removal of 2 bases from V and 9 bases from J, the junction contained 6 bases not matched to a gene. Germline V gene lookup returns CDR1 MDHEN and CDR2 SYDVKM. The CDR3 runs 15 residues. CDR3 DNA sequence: TGTGCCAGCAGTTTAGGGACTAGCGGTAAAAGTGAGCAGTTCTTC. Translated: CASSLGTSGKSEQFF.

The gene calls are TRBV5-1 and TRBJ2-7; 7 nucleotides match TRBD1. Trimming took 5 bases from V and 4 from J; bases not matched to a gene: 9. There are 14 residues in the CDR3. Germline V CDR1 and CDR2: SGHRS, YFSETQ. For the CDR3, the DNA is TGCGCCAGCAGGGCCGCCGGGACAGATTACGAGCAGTACTTC. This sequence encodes CASRAAGTDYEQYF.

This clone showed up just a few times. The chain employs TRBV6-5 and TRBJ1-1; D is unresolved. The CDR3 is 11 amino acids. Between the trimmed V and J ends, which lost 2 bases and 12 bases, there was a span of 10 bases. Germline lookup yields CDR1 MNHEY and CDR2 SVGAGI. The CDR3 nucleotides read TGTGCCAGCAGTTACCAGCGACTCACTTTCTTT. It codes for CASSYQRLTFF.

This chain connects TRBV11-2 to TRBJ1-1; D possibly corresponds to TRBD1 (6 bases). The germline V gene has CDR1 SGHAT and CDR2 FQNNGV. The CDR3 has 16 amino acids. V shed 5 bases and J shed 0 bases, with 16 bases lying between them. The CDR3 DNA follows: TGTGCCAGCAGCACTTACAGGGAGTCGATGAACACTGAAGCTTTCTTT. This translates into CASSTYRESMNTEAFF.

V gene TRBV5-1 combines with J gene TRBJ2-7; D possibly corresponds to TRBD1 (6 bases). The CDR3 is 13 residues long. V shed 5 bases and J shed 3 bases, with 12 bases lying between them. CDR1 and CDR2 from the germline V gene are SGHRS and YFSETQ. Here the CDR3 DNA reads TGCGCCAGCAGGCCAGGGGCGGGCTACGAGCAGTACTTC. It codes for CASRPGAGYEQYF.

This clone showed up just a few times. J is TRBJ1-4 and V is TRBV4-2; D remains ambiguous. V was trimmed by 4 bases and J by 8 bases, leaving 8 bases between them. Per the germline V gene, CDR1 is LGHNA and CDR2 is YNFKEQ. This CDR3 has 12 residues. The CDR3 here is CASSPTREKLFF. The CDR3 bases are TGTGCCAGCAGCCCAACGCGGGAAAAACTGTTTTTT.

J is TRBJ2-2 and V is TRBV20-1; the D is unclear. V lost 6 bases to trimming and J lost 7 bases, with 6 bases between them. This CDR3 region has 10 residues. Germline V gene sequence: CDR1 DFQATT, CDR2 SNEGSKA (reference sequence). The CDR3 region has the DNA TGCAGTGCCCTTGGCGGGGAGCTGTTTTTT. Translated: CSALGGELFF.

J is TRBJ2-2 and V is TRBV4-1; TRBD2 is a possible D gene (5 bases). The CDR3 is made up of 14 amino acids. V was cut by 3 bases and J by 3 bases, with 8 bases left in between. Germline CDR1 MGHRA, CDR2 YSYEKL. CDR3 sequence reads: CASSQDWYTGELFF. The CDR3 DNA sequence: TGCGCCAGCAGCCAGGACTGGTACACCGGGGAGCTGTTTTTT.

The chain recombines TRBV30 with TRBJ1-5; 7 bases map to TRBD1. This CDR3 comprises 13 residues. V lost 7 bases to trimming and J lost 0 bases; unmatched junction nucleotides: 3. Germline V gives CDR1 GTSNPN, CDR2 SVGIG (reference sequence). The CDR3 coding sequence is TGTGCCTTTCAGGGGGATAGCAATCAGCCCCAGCATTTT. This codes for CAFQGDSNQPQHF.

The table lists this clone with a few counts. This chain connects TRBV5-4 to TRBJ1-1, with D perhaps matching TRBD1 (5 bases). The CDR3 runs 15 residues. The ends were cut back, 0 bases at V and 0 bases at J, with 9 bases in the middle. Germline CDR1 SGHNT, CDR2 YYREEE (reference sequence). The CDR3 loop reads CASSLDGALNTEAFF. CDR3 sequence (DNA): TGTGCCAGCAGCTTGGATGGGGCCCTGAACACTGAAGCTTTCTTT.

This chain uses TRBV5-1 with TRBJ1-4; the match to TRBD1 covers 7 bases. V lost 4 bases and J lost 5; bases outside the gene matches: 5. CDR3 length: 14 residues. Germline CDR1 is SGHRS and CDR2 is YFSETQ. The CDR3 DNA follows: TGCGCCAGCAGCCACAGGGGACAGAATGAAAAACTGTTTTTT. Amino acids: CASSHRGQNEKLFF.

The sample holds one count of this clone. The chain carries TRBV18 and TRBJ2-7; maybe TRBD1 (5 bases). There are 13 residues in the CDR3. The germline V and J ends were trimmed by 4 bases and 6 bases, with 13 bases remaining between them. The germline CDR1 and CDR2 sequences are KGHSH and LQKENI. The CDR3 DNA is TGTGCCAGCTCACAACGCCAGGGTTCCGAGCAGTACTTC. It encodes CASSQRQGSEQYF.

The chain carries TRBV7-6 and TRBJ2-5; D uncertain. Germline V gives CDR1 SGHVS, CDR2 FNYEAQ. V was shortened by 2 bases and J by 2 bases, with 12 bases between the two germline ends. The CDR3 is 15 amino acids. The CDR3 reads CASSLRRDIQETQYF. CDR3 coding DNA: TGTGCCAGCAGCTTAAGGCGTGACATTCAAGAGACCCAGTACTTC.

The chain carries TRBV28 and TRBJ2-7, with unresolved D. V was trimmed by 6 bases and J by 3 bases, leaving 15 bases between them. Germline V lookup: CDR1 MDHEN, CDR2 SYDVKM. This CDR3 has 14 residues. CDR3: CASRERNSRYEQYF. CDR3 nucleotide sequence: TGTGCCAGCAGAGAAAGGAACAGCCGCTACGAGCAGTACTTC. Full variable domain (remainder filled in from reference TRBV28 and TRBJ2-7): DVKVTQSSRYLVKRTGEKVFLECVQDMDHENMFWYRQDPGLGLRLIYFSYDVKMKEKGDIPEGYSVSREKKERFSLILESASTNQTSMYLCASRERNSRYEQYFGPGTRLTVT.

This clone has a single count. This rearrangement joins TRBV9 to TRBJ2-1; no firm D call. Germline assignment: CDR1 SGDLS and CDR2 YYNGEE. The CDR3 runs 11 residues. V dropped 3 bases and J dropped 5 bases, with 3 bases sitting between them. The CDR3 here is CASSGNNEQFF. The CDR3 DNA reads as TGTGCCAGCAGCGGCAACAATGAGCAGTTCTTC. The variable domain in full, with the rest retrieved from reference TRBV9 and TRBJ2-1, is DSGVTQTPKHLITATGQRVTLRCSPRSGDLSVYWYQQSLDQGLQFLIQYYNGEERAKGNILERFSAQQFPDLHSELNLSSLELGDSALYFCASSGNNEQFFGPGTRLTVL.

The CDR3 DNA is TGTGCCAGCAGTTTAGGGGGAGACCGCACAGATACGCAGTATTTT. Translated: CASSLGGDRTDTQYF. The chain employs TRBV28 and TRBJ2-3, with D perhaps matching TRBD1 or TRBD2 (5 bases each). CDR1 and CDR2 (germline): MDHEN, SYDVKM. CDR3 length: 15 residues. Trimming took 2 bases from V and 1 from J, leaving 10 bases between them. The variable domain in full, completed from reference TRBV28 and TRBJ2-3, reads DVKVTQSSRYLVKRTGEKVFLECVQDMDHENMFWYRQDPGLGLRLIYFSYDVKMKEKGDIPEGYSVSREKKERFSLILESASTNQTSMYLCASSLGGDRTDTQYFGPGTRLTVL.

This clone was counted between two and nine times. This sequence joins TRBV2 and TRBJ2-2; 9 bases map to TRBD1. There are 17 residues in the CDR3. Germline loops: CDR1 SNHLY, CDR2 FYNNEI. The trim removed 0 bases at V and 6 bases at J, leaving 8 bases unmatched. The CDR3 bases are TGTGCCAGCAGTGAAGCGAGTGGGACAGGGCGATCCGGGGAGCTGTTTTTT. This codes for CASSEASGTGRSGELFF.

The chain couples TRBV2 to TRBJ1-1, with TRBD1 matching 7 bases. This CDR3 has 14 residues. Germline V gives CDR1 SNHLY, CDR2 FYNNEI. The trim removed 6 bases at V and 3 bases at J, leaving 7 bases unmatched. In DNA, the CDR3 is TGTGCCAGCAGGCAGACAGGGCGGGACACTGAAGCTTTCTTT. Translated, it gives CASRQTGRDTEAFF.

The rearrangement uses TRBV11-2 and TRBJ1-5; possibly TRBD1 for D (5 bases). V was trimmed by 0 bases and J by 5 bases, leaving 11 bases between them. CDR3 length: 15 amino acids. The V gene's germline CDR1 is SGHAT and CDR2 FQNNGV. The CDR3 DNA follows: TGTGCCAGCAGCTTAGATTGGCAGGGCTATCAGCCCCAGCATTTT. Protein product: CASSLDWQGYQPQHF.

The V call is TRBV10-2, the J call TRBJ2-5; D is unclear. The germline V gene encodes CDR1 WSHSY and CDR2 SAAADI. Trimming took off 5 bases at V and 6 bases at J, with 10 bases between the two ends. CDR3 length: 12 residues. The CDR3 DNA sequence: TGCGCCAGCAGTAGGCAGGCTAAGACCCAGTACTTC. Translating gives CASSRQAKTQYF.

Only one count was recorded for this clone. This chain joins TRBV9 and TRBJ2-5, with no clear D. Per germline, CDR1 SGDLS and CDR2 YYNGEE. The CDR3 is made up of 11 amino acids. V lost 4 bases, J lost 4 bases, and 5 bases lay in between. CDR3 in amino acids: CASSQSETQYF. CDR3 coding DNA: TGTGCCAGCAGCCAGTCAGAGACCCAGTACTTC.